Shown below are 26 T cell receptor beta chains from a single sample sequenced in a study of beta chain features in type 1 diabetes. Since all of the isolated RNA was reverse transcribed, expressed TCRB transcripts were what got sequenced. Profiling relied on immunoSEQ multiplex PCR, and the TCRdb table lists in-frame clones only, not all of them. The table lists 200,000 to 250,000 clones, 7.5% to 10% of them singletons. The source material was naive CD4+ T cells from blood. All receptors derive from a woman aged 18-29 years in good health.

This clone was picked up a small number of times. DNA for the CDR3: TGTGCCAGCAGCGTAGTTCCCGGGTCCAATTCACCCCTCCACTTT. This translates into CASSVVPGSNSPLHF. The chain has TRBV9 and TRBJ1-6; the D is unclear. CDR1 is SGDLS, CDR2 YYNGEE, per germline. The CDR3 extends over 15 amino acids. V lost 0 bases and J 7 bases, leaving 11 bases between the germline ends. The variable domain in full, completed from reference TRBV9 and TRBJ1-6, reads DSGVTQTPKHLITATGQRVTLRCSPRSGDLSVYWYQQSLDQGLQFLIQYYNGEERAKGNILERFSAQQFPDLHSELNLSSLELGDSALYFCASSVVPGSNSPLHFGNGTRLTVT.

The chain combines TRBV10-3 with TRBJ2-7; 7 bases fit TRBD1. CDR3 size: 14 residues. Germline CDR1 and CDR2: ENHRY and SYGVKD. Germline trimming cut 3 bases from V and 3 bases from J; bases unmatched to any gene: 5. DNA for the CDR3: TGTGCCATCAGTGAATCGGCAGGGGGCTACGAGCAGTACTTC. This encodes CAISESAGGYEQYF.

The chain has TRBV5-1 and TRBJ1-1, with D perhaps matching TRBD1 (6 bases). The germline gives CDR1 SGHRS, CDR2 YFSETQ. Trimming took 2 bases from V and 3 from J, leaving 11 bases between them. The CDR3 consists of 14 residues. CDR3 DNA: TGCGCCAGCAGCTTTACGAACAGGGACACTGAAGCTTTCTTT. Translated: CASSFTNRDTEAFF.

This clone was observed a few times. The CDR3 spells CASSLLLTEGANVLTF. CDR3 DNA: TGCGCCAGCAGCTTGCTGCTAACGGAGGGGGCCAACGTCCTGACTTTC. V usage is TRBV5-1 and J usage is TRBJ2-6; D is unresolved. CDR3 size: 16 residues. Trimming pared 1 base from V and 4 bases from J, leaving 12 bases between. In germline, CDR1 is SGHRS, CDR2 YFSETQ. The whole variable domain, filled in from reference TRBV5-1 and TRBJ2-6, reads KAGVTQTPRYLIKTRGQQVTLSCSPISGHRSVSWYQQTPGQGLQFLFEYFSETQRNKGNFPGRFSGRQFSNSRSEMNVSTLELGDSALYLCASSLLLTEGANVLTFGAGSRLTVL.

This clone has more than one count but fewer than ten. The chain combines TRBV5-4 with TRBJ2-3, with 12 positions matching TRBD2. V gave up 0 bases and J gave up 6 bases; unmatched junction bases: 8. This CDR3 contains 17 residues. Germline V gene sequence: CDR1 SGHNT, CDR2 YYREEE (reference sequence). The CDR3 nucleotides are TGTGCCAGCAGCTTGGATGGGCTAGCGGGAGGGCCGGATACGCAGTATTTT. Amino acid sequence: CASSLDGLAGGPDTQYF.

This clone came up a few times. The J gene is TRBJ2-7, the V gene TRBV19, with 13 bases aligning to TRBD2. Trimming removed 6 bases from V and 5 bases from J; junction bases left unmatched: 4. The CDR3 covers 14 residues. CDR1 and CDR2 (germline): LNHDA, SQIVND (reference sequence). The CDR3 reads CASSNGLAGDEQYF. DNA of the CDR3: TGTGCCAGTAGCAATGGACTAGCGGGAGACGAGCAGTACTTC.

The chain recombines TRBV2 with TRBJ1-2, with 7 bases fitting TRBD1. V dropped 2 bases and J dropped 7; count of bases not matched to a gene: 7. Germline CDR1 reads SNHLY; CDR2 reads FYNNEI. CDR3 size: 14 residues. CDR3 sequence reads: CASSEHGTVRGYTF. CDR3 DNA sequence: TGTGCCAGCAGTGAACATGGGACAGTGCGTGGCTACACCTTC. Based on the CDR3 plus reference TRBV2 and TRBJ1-2, the full variable domain is EPEVTQTPSHQVTQMGQEVILRCVPISNHLYFYWYRQILGQKVEFLVSFYNNEISEKSEIFDDQFSVERPDGSNFTLKIRSTKLEDSAMYFCASSEHGTVRGYTFGSGTRLTVV.

This clone has a handful of counts. The chain is built from TRBV6-5 and TRBJ2-5; maybe TRBD2 (5 bases). Germline CDR1 MNHEY, CDR2 SVGAGI. Trimming pared 2 bases from V and 7 bases from J, leaving 14 bases between. CDR3 size: 14 residues. Here the CDR3 DNA reads TGTGCCAGCAGTTACCTCGAGGGATTAGGGACCCAGTACTTC. It codes for CASSYLEGLGTQYF.

This clone turned up a few times. This chain links TRBV10-3 with TRBJ2-7; perhaps TRBD2 as D (6 bases). This CDR3 is 16 amino acids long. The germline gives CDR1 ENHRY, CDR2 SYGVKD. V lost 3 bases and J lost 6, with 21 bases in between. DNA for the CDR3: TGTGCCATCAGTGACCCCTGGTCCCGGGAGCTGGGCGAGCAGTACTTC. It specifies CAISDPWSRELGEQYF.

This clone occurred a few times. The chain couples TRBV7-2 to TRBJ1-5; no firm D call. Trimming shortened V by 3 bases and J by 6 bases, and 6 bases separated the two germline ends. Germline V lookup: CDR1 SGHTA, CDR2 FQGNSA. The CDR3 sequence is 12 residues long. The CDR3 reads CASSFRSQPQHF. As DNA, the CDR3 is TGTGCCAGCAGCTTTCGGTCTCAGCCCCAGCATTTT.

The chain joins TRBV2 to TRBJ1-4; 11 positions match TRBD1. In germline, CDR1 is SNHLY, CDR2 FYNNEI. Trimming at V came to 6 bases and at J to 6 bases, leaving 9 bases not matched to a gene. CDR3 size: 16 residues. The CDR3 loop reads CASSATSDRGHEKLFF. The CDR3 DNA reads as TGTGCCAGCAGCGCCACCTCGGACAGGGGGCATGAAAAACTGTTTTTT.

This chain joins TRBV6-5 and TRBJ2-7; TRBD2 is a possible D gene (6 bases). Germline CDR1 MNHEY, CDR2 SVGAGI. CDR3 length: 14 amino acids. The V gene lost 8 bases and the J gene lost 0 bases, with 14 bases spanning the gap. The CDR3 DNA reads TGTGCCAGCCGTGAAGGGACTCTCTCCTACGAGCAGTACTTC. Its translation: CASREGTLSYEQYF.

In its sample, this clone was seen a few times. Other nucleotide sequences from this sample produce the same CDR3. CDR3 bases: TGTGCCAGCTCACCGGGACAGTTGAACACTGAAGCTTTCTTT. Its translation is CASSPGQLNTEAFF. The rearrangement links TRBV18 to TRBJ1-1, with 7 bases fitting TRBD1. The CDR3 is 14 amino acids. Germline V lookup: CDR1 KGHSH, CDR2 LQKENI. V shed 3 bases, J shed 0 bases, and the junction held 1 base outside the gene matches.

This clone has just a few counts. This chain links TRBV25-1 with TRBJ2-5; TRBD2 is a possible D gene (6 bases). Germline values: CDR1 MGHDK, CDR2 SYGVNS. The CDR3 has 15 residues. Between the trimmed V and J ends, which lost 2 bases and 5 bases, there was a span of 15 bases. The CDR3 here is CASSESAGGGETQYF. In DNA form, the CDR3 reads TGTGCCAGCAGTGAAAGTGCCGGGGGTGGGGAGACCCAGTACTTC.

A word on this clone: A junction end diverges from the germline sequence, so it may reflect a read error. J is TRBJ2-1 and V is TRBV4-1; 7 nucleotides match TRBD2. The CDR3 loop spans 16 amino acids. Germline-derived CDR1 and CDR2 are MGHRA and YSYEKL. The CDR3 DNA sequence: TGTGCCAGCAGCCAAAGCCGCGGGAGAGGCCACAATGAGCAGTTCTTC. Amino acid sequence: CASSQSRGRGHNEQFF.

The gene calls are TRBV7-2 and TRBJ2-7; D remains unclear. Trimming left V 1 base short and J 5 bases short, with 12 bases between. Germline CDR1 SGHTA, CDR2 FQGNSA. The CDR3 extends over 14 amino acids. The CDR3 DNA is TGTGCCAGCAGCTTAGTGGCAGATATCCACGAGCAGTACTTC. Residues: CASSLVADIHEQYF.

The V gene is TRBV4-1, the J gene TRBJ1-2; possibly TRBD1 for D (5 bases). CDR1 and CDR2 (germline): MGHRA, YSYEKL. The CDR3 totals 16 residues. V was trimmed by 1 base and J by 8 bases, leaving 20 bases between them. The chain's CDR3 is CASSQGGRGALGGYTF. The CDR3 DNA follows: TGCGCCAGCAGCCAAGGAGGAAGGGGCGCGCTCGGAGGCTACACCTTC.

The table lists this clone with a few counts. This chain joins TRBV18 and TRBJ2-3; no clear D. The CDR3 consists of 15 residues. From germline, CDR1 is KGHSH and CDR2 LQKENI. V lost 3 bases to trimming and J lost 6 bases, with 16 bases between them. As DNA, the CDR3 is TGTGCCAGCTCACCGGCGACTTCGATGTTGGATACGCAGTATTTT. It yields the protein CASSPATSMLDTQYF.

The chain is built from TRBV29-1 and TRBJ1-3; tentative D call: TRBD1 (5 bases). V lost 4 bases, J lost 3 bases, and 16 bases lay in between. There are 15 residues in the CDR3. Germline assignment: CDR1 SQVTM and CDR2 ANQGSEA. CDR3 in amino acids: CSVGRSGDDGNTIYF. The CDR3 region has the DNA TGCAGCGTTGGGAGGTCGGGGGATGATGGAAACACCATATATTTT.

V and J are TRBV5-1 and TRBJ2-7, with D tentatively TRBD1 (5 bases). Germline CDR1 SGHRS, CDR2 YFSETQ. V lost 4 bases and J lost 0, with 14 bases in between. The CDR3 loop spans 15 amino acids. The CDR3 here is CASSIQGPPSYEQYF. In DNA, the CDR3 is TGCGCCAGCAGCATCCAGGGCCCCCCCTCCTACGAGCAGTACTTC.

In its sample, this clone was seen a few times. The rearrangement links TRBV15 to TRBJ2-1, with a tentative D call TRBD1 (5 bases). Germline V gene sequence: CDR1 LNHNV, CDR2 YYDKDF (reference sequence). V was pared by 1 base and J by 6 bases, with 16 bases between. This CDR3 is built from 16 residues. Written as DNA, the CDR3 is TGTGCCACCAGCAGAGTAGGGGCAGCCCCTCGCAATGAGCAGTTCTTC. This sequence encodes CATSRVGAAPRNEQFF.

This clone was counted between two and nine times. The CDR3 sequence is CASSVFGLAGGPNTGELFF. DNA of the CDR3: TGTGCCAGCAGCGTATTTGGGCTAGCGGGAGGACCGAACACCGGGGAGCTGTTTTTT. J is TRBJ2-2 and V is TRBV9; 11 nucleotides match TRBD2. Trimming took 1 base from V and 0 from J; bases not matched to a gene: 8. This CDR3 comprises 19 residues. The V gene's germline CDR1 is SGDLS and CDR2 YYNGEE.

V usage is TRBV28 and J usage is TRBJ2-7; perhaps TRBD1 as D (6 bases). V was trimmed by 5 bases and J by 0 bases, leaving 14 bases between them. CDR3 length: 15 residues. CDR1 and CDR2 from the germline V gene are MDHEN and SYDVKM. The CDR3 DNA reads TGTGCCAGCAGTCCGGGACACTCCGACTCCTACGAGCAGTACTTC. Residues: CASSPGHSDSYEQYF.

CDR3 bases: TGCGCCAGCAGCCAAAGGCTGAGGGGGTTGGAGACCCAGTACTTC. This gives the protein CASSQRLRGLETQYF. The V and J genes are TRBV4-1 and TRBJ2-5, with D possibly TRBD1 on 6 matching bases. The V end was cut by 2 bases, the J end by 5 bases, with 15 bases between. Germline lookup yields CDR1 MGHRA and CDR2 YSYEKL. CDR3 length: 15 residues.

The V and J genes are TRBV1 and TRBJ2-1; TRBD2 was called by the table and not checked on the DNA. TRBV1 constitutes a pseudogene. This CDR3 region has 16 residues. CDR3 loop: CTSSQVFRGGQPEQFF. The CDR3 nucleotides are TGCACCAGCAGCCAAGTTTTTCGGGGGGGCCAGCCTGAGCAGTTCTTC.

In its sample, this clone was seen a few times. This rearrangement joins TRBV18 to TRBJ2-3; 7 bases match TRBD1. Losses at the gene ends were 2 bases for V and 8 bases for J; bases not matched to a gene: 10. The germline CDR1 and CDR2 sequences are KGHSH and LQKENI. CDR3 length: 15 residues. This CDR3 is CASSPGQAAVSTQYF. In DNA form, the CDR3 reads TGTGCCAGCTCACCAGGACAGGCGGCGGTTTCTACGCAGTATTTT.